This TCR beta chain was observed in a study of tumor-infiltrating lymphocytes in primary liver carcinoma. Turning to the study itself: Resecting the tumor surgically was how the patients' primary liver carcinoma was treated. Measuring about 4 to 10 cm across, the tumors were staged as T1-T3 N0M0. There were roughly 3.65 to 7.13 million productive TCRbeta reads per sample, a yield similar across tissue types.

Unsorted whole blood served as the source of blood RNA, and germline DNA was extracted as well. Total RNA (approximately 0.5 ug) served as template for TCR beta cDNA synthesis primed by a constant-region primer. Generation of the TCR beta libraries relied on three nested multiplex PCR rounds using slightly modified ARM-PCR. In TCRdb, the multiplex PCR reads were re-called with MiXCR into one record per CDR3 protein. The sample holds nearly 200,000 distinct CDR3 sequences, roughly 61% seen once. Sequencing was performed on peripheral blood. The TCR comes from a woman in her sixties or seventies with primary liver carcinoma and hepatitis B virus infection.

The DNA of the CDR3 is TGTGCCAGCAGTTCGACAGGAGCCTCATACTACGAGCAGTACTTC. Amino acid sequence: CASSSTGASYYEQYF. This sequence joins TRBV28 and TRBJ2-7, with D possibly matching TRBD1 (6 bases). The V gene's germline CDR1 is MDHEN and CDR2 SYDVKM. The CDR3 covers 15 residues. Deletions cut 4 bases from V and 3 bases from J, with 16 bases between.